One and the same sample provided the 4 T cell receptor beta chains below, sequenced in a study of neurological immune-mediated disorders (dated by TCRdb to the late 2010s). Library preparation used 5' RACE. Sequencing used an Illumina HiSeq 2500. Clones were called with MiXCR by TCRdb after fastp trimmed the public reads at Q25, and only in-frame beta chains were retained. Here each entry gathers all rows of one CDR3 protein and keeps the most common genes and DNA. This sample is represented by about 27,000 distinct CDR3 sequences; around 21% of them were singletons. The ten largest clonotypes hold roughly 17% of the sample. The specimen was PBMCs. All receptors come from a woman aged 55-69 years in good health.

The table lists this clonotype with many counts. J is TRBJ2-6 and V is TRBV5-1; 9 positions match TRBD2. CDR3 length: 13 residues. CDR1 SGHRS and CDR2 YFSETQ come from the germline V gene. With V trimmed by 4 bases and J by 11 bases, 4 bases remained unmatched. The CDR3 reads CASSPREGDVLTF. CDR3 in DNA: TGCGCCAGCAGCCCGCGGGAGGGTGACGTCCTGACTTTC.

This clonotype was seen a single time. This chain links TRBV5-1 with TRBJ2-7; 7 nucleotides agree with TRBD1. This CDR3 comprises 15 residues. Germline CDR1 SGHRS, CDR2 YFSETQ. V was clipped by 0 bases and J by 0 bases; unmatched bases: 3. CDR3 in amino acids: CASSLEGASSYEQYF. CDR3 DNA sequence: TGCGCCAGCAGCTTGGAGGGGGCGAGCTCCTACGAGCAGTACTTC.

This clonotype rates as medium-sized. Here the CDR3 DNA reads TGTGCCAGCAGCCAGCGGGGGGCCCATGTCAATGAGCAGTTCTTC. Translation gives CASSQRGAHVNEQFF. J is TRBJ2-1 and V is TRBV4-2; the match to TRBD2 covers 8 bases. V was clipped by 3 bases and J by 6 bases; unmatched bases: 7. This CDR3 region has 15 residues. CDR1 LGHNA and CDR2 YNFKEQ come from the germline V gene.

V usage is TRBV9 and J usage is TRBJ2-7, with D possibly called TRBD1 or TRBD2 (5 bases each). V shed 1 base and J shed 1 base, with 12 bases lying between them. This CDR3 contains 15 residues. CDR1 SGDLS and CDR2 YYNGEE come from the germline V gene. Here the CDR3 reads CASSVHGDGSYEQYF. The CDR3 region has the DNA TGTGCCAGCAGCGTACATGGGGACGGGTCCTACGAGCAGTACTTC. Full variable domain (missing parts from reference TRBV9 and TRBJ2-7): DSGVTQTPKHLITATGQRVTLRCSPRSGDLSVYWYQQSLDQGLQFLIQYYNGEERAKGNILERFSAQQFPDLHSELNLSSLELGDSALYFCASSVHGDGSYEQYFGPGTRLTVT.